The sequence of this T cell receptor (beta chain) was determined in a study of shared clonotypes between healthy human individuals. Study-wide points: Shared clonotypes: approximately 5% naive CD4, under 4% naive CD8, about 2.5% memory CD4, approximately 0.4% memory CD8.

Libraries were prepared by immunoSEQ multiplex PCR; TCRdb keeps only in-frame clonotypes and omits some of them. The sample holds some 2.4 million clones, 93% seen once. Naive CD45RA+ and memory CD45RA-negative subsets were split from CD4+ cells. With 1 base clipped from V and 4 bases from J, the junction kept 6 bases outside the gene matches. The V gene's germline CDR1 is SGHVS and CDR2 FNYEAQ. CDR3 length: 16 residues. In regard to this clone: Its target is unknown.

The receptor was isolated from a man aged 18 to 30 in good health. Some clones in this sample may be carry-over from other donors' samples. The chain is built from TRBV7-6 and TRBJ2-3; TRBD2 matches at 9 bases. Sequenced sample: naive CD4+ T cells from PBMCs. The subset was: CD45RA+ positively selected. CDR3 sequence reads: CASSLVAGAGADTQYF. CDR3 bases: TGTGCCAGCAGCTTAGTAGCGGGAGCCGGGGCAGATACGCAGTATTTT.